Following are 26 T cell receptor beta chains from one sample sequenced in a study of T cell responses to AZD1222 COVID-19 vaccine. Assay used: immunoSEQ multiplex PCR; TCRdb lists only in-frame clones, some missing. Among about 85,000 clones, roughly 90% were seen once, and the ten largest hold roughly 7.5%. The source material was peripheral blood, sampled on day 0 of AZD1222 vaccination. The receptors come from an adult in good health.

This clone appeared once. This sequence joins TRBV5-1 and TRBJ2-2; possibly TRBD1 for D (6 bases). The CDR3 runs to 16 residues. V was clipped by 4 bases and J by 5 bases, with 18 bases between them. From germline, CDR1 is SGHRS and CDR2 YFSETQ. The DNA for the CDR3 is TGCGCCAGCAGCCTCAGTGGGGGCGCCGGAACCGGGGAGCTGTTTTTT. It yields the protein CASSLSGGAGTGELFF.

This clone appeared once. The genes are TRBV27 and TRBJ1-1; maybe TRBD1 (6 bases). The germline gives CDR1 MNHEY, CDR2 SMNVEV (reference sequence). Trimming left V 2 bases short and J 8 bases short, with 12 bases between. The CDR3 is made up of 13 amino acids. The CDR3 reads CASSLRGDREAFF. The CDR3 nucleotides read TGTGCCAGCAGTTTACGGGGTGACAGGGAAGCTTTCTTT.

The sample holds one count of this clone. V is TRBV19 and J is TRBJ2-7, with 9 nucleotides matching TRBD2. The V segment lost 3 bases and the J segment 5 bases; nucleotides outside the gene matches: 8. This CDR3 is built from 15 residues. Per the germline V gene, CDR1 is LNHDA and CDR2 is SQIVND (reference sequence). CDR3 nucleotide sequence: TGTGCCAGTAGTATGTGGGTAGCGGGAGACAACGAGCAGTACTTC. Its translation: CASSMWVAGDNEQYF.

The J gene is TRBJ1-1, the V gene TRBV20-1; D gene uncertain. Germline V CDR1 and CDR2: DFQATT, SNEGSKA (reference sequence). V gave up 0 bases and J gave up 6 bases, with 5 bases separating them. The CDR3 runs to 11 residues. In DNA, the CDR3 is TGCAGTGCTAGAGAGGACGCTGAAGCTTTCTTT. Protein sequence: CSAREDAEAFF.

This chain connects TRBV19 to TRBJ2-1; a possible D gene is TRBD2 (5 bases). This CDR3 is built from 16 residues. V was cut by 5 bases and J by 0 bases, with 14 bases left in between. The germline V gene has CDR1 LNHDA and CDR2 SQIVND (reference sequence). CDR3 in amino acids: CASSFRLLSSYNEQFF. Here the CDR3 DNA reads TGTGCCAGTAGTTTTCGACTACTGAGCTCCTACAATGAGCAGTTCTTC.

Here the CDR3 reads CASRRTDTQYF. CDR3 coding DNA: TGTGCCAGCAGACGGACAGATACGCAGTATTTT. The chain has TRBV6-6 and TRBJ2-3; no clear D gene. V lost 6 bases and J 3 bases, leaving 4 bases between the germline ends. The CDR3 spans 11 residues. Germline loops: CDR1 MNHNY, CDR2 SVGAGI (reference sequence).

The chain couples TRBV6-1 to TRBJ1-6; unclear D gene. CDR3 length: 14 amino acids. CDR1 and CDR2 (germline): MNHNS, SASEGT. The V gene lost 2 bases and the J gene lost 9 bases, with 11 bases spanning the gap. CDR3 DNA sequence: TGTGCCAGCAGTGAAAGGCCACCCCCTTCACCCCTCCACTTT. Protein product: CASSERPPPSPLHF.

This sequence joins TRBV19 and TRBJ2-3; D not resolved. Trimming left V 0 bases short and J 1 base short, with 8 bases between. Germline CDR1 reads LNHDA; CDR2 reads SQIVND (reference sequence). The CDR3 loop spans 15 amino acids. The CDR3 region is CASSIDKGGTDTQYF. As DNA, the CDR3 is TGTGCCAGTAGTATAGATAAGGGTGGCACAGATACGCAGTATTTT. Full variable domain (remainder filled in from reference TRBV19 and TRBJ2-3): DGGITQSPKYLFRKEGQNVTLSCEQNLNHDAMYWYRQDPGQGLRLIYYSQIVNDFQKGDIAEGYSVSREKKESFPLTVTSAQKNPTAFYLCASSIDKGGTDTQYFGPGTRLTVL.

The gene calls are TRBV25-1 and TRBJ2-7; D is unresolved. The V gene lost 2 bases and the J gene lost 4 bases, with 3 bases spanning the gap. The germline gives CDR1 MGHDK, CDR2 SYGVNS. The CDR3 length is 11 residues. The CDR3 sequence: CASSERYEQYF. In DNA form, the CDR3 reads TGTGCCAGCAGTGAAAGGTACGAGCAGTACTTC.

The rearrangement links TRBV7-3 to TRBJ2-2, with TRBD2 as a possible D gene (6 bases). Germline V gives CDR1 SGHTA, CDR2 FQGTGA. V was clipped by 10 bases and J by 8 bases, with 26 bases between them. This CDR3 region has 16 residues. DNA of the CDR3: TGTGCCACCCCCGCGTCAAATTGGGCGCGGGAAGGGGAGCTGTTTTTT. Amino acids: CATPASNWAREGELFF.

J is TRBJ1-2 and V is TRBV18; D is uncertain. This CDR3 is 15 amino acids long. Looked up from germline, CDR1 is KGHSH and CDR2 is LQKENI. Trimming took 0 bases from V and 4 from J, leaving 12 bases between them. CDR3 bases: TGTGCCAGCTCACCACCGGAGGCAGGTGTCTATGGCTACACCTTC. Protein sequence: CASSPPEAGVYGYTF.

The rearrangement links TRBV20-1 to TRBJ1-5; possible D gene TRBD1, 5 bases. The germline V gene encodes CDR1 DFQATT and CDR2 SNEGSKA (reference sequence). The CDR3 totals 9 residues. The CDR3 DNA reads as TGCAGGAGGGACCAGCCCCAGCATTTT. This translates into CRRDQPQHF.

V gene TRBV11-2 combines with J gene TRBJ1-1; D gene uncertain. V lost 3 bases, J lost 1 base, and 9 bases lay in between. Germline CDR1 and CDR2: SGHAT and FQNNGV. There are 14 residues in the CDR3. This chain's CDR3 is CASSLVEANTEAFF. Written as DNA, the CDR3 is TGTGCCAGCAGCTTGGTGGAGGCGAACACTGAAGCTTTCTTT.

This clone was counted a single time. The V gene is TRBV27, the J gene TRBJ1-2; the match to TRBD1 covers 8 bases. Unmatched junction bases numbered 7, after V lost 6 bases and J lost 4 bases. Per germline, CDR1 MNHEY and CDR2 SMNVEV (reference sequence). CDR3 size: 14 residues. CDR3 in DNA: TGTGCCAGCAGCCGAAATGGACAGGGCTATGGCTACACCTTC. It yields the protein CASSRNGQGYGYTF.

This rearrangement joins TRBV24-1 to TRBJ2-2, with TRBD1 identical over 7 bases. The germline V gene has CDR1 KGHDR and CDR2 SFDVKD. The CDR3 sequence is 16 residues long. The V gene end was trimmed by 4 bases and the J gene end by 4 bases; junction bases not matched to a gene: 8. This CDR3 is CATSDPRQGATGELFF. DNA for the CDR3: TGTGCCACCAGTGACCCCAGACAGGGCGCCACCGGGGAGCTGTTTTTT.

The gene calls are TRBV2 and TRBJ2-1; D unresolved. V was cut by 4 bases and J by 10 bases, with 11 bases left in between. Germline V CDR1 and CDR2: SNHLY, FYNNEI. The CDR3 runs 12 residues. The CDR3 protein is CASSVVRVEQFF. The CDR3 DNA follows: TGTGCCAGCAGTGTTGTAAGGGTGGAGCAGTTCTTC.

The chain recombines TRBV27 with TRBJ1-2; the D gene is possibly TRBD1 (5 bases). Trimming removed 5 bases from V and 3 bases from J, with 16 bases in between. The germline gives CDR1 MNHEY, CDR2 SMNVEV (reference sequence). This CDR3 comprises 15 residues. The CDR3 nucleotides read TGTGCCAGCAGTCGAGGGGTCTCCGTAGACTATGGCTACACCTTC. Its translation: CASSRGVSVDYGYTF.

The sample holds one count of this clone. V is TRBV7-9 and J is TRBJ2-1; 12 bases align to TRBD2. This CDR3 region has 15 residues. Germline CDR1 and CDR2: SEHNR and FQNEAQ (reference sequence). V lost 5 bases and J lost 5; bases outside the gene matches: 4. Written as DNA, the CDR3 is TGTGCCAGCAGCCAGACTAGCGGGAGCCACAATGAGCAGTTCTTC. This sequence encodes CASSQTSGSHNEQFF.

This rearrangement joins TRBV5-4 to TRBJ1-4; TRBD1 agrees at 7 bases. The CDR3 totals 13 residues. J was trimmed by 8 bases and V by 4 bases; bases with no gene match: 5. Germline CDR1 and CDR2: SGHNT and YYREEE (reference sequence). The CDR3 DNA reads TGTGCCAGCAGCCAGGGACAGTCCGAAAAACTGTTTTTT. It is translated as CASSQGQSEKLFF. Based on the CDR3 plus reference TRBV5-4 and TRBJ1-4, the full variable domain is ETGVTQSPTHLIKTRGQQVTLRCSSQSGHNTVSWYQQALGQGPQFIFQYYREEENGRGNFPPRFSGLQFPNYSSELNVNALELDDSALYLCASSQGQSEKLFFGSGTQLSVL.

This clone came up once. CDR3 bases: TGTGCCAGCAGTCAGGGACAGGGCGGGAGTGAAAAACTGTTTTTT. This gives the protein CASSQGQGGSEKLFF. The chain joins TRBV6-5 to TRBJ1-4; TRBD1 aligns across 9 bases. The germline CDR1 and CDR2 sequences are MNHEY and SVGAGI. Trimming at V came to 5 bases and at J to 7 bases, leaving 8 bases not matched to a gene. The CDR3 loop spans 15 amino acids.

This chain joins TRBV28 and TRBJ1-2; 8 bases agree with TRBD1. Germline values: CDR1 MDHEN, CDR2 SYDVKM. This CDR3 has 12 residues. With 8 bases clipped from V and 8 bases from J, the junction kept 7 bases outside the gene matches. For the CDR3, the DNA is TGTGCCAGCGGCAGGACAGGGCGCGGCTACACCTTC. Its translation: CASGRTGRGYTF.

J is TRBJ2-1 and V is TRBV19; a weak D match, TRBD1 (5 bases). Germline V gene data show CDR1 as LNHDA and CDR2 as SQIVND (reference sequence). V was clipped by 6 bases and J by 6 bases, with 18 bases between them. The CDR3 is 15 amino acids. The CDR3 reads CASSVTDRPPNEQFF. The CDR3 DNA follows: TGTGCCAGTAGCGTTACCGACAGACCCCCCAATGAGCAGTTCTTC.

In this sample, this clone turned up once. This chain links TRBV6-5 with TRBJ1-1; D may be TRBD1 (6 bases). With 7 bases removed from V and 5 bases from J, the gap between germline ends came to 17 bases. The germline V gene has CDR1 MNHEY and CDR2 SVGAGI. This CDR3 comprises 14 residues. The CDR3, as DNA: TGTGCCAGCAATCCAACCGGGGGGCGGACTGAAGCTTTCTTT. It specifies CASNPTGGRTEAFF.

The chain couples TRBV5-6 to TRBJ2-5; tentatively, D is TRBD1 or TRBD2 (5 bases each). Germline CDR1 SGHDT, CDR2 YYEEEE. Trimming removed 5 bases at V and 5 bases at J, with 13 bases between. This CDR3 is 13 amino acids long. The CDR3 DNA reads as TGTGCCAGCAGACGGGGCTCCGGGGAGACCCAGTACTTC. This translates into CASRRGSGETQYF.

The J gene is TRBJ2-1, the V gene TRBV3-1 (or the pseudogene TRBV3-2), with D perhaps matching TRBD1 (6 bases). The CDR3 loop spans 15 amino acids. Germline values: CDR1 LGHDT, CDR2 YNNKEL (reference sequence). V lost 4 bases and J 8 bases, leaving 18 bases between the germline ends. For the CDR3, the DNA is TGTGCCAGCAGCCGAACAGGGTTGGGGATGGATGAGCAGTTCTTC. Amino acid sequence: CASSRTGLGMDEQFF.

V and J are TRBV19 and TRBJ2-7, with D unresolved. V gave up 5 bases and J gave up 4 bases, with 9 bases separating them. The CDR3 is 12 amino acids. Germline CDR1 and CDR2: LNHDA and SQIVND (reference sequence). CDR3 residues: CASSAPGYEQYF. CDR3 nucleotide sequence: TGTGCCAGTAGTGCGCCCGGTTACGAGCAGTACTTC.